This TCR beta chain is from a study of vaccination effects on CD4 cells after COVID-19. Generated by immunoSEQ multiplex PCR, the TCRdb table keeps only in-frame clones and is missing some. This table holds roughly 70,000 clones, roughly 76% found once. Prior to sequencing, the ViraFEST assay stimulated PBMC with viral peptide pools, which expanded the antigen-specific CD4+ T cells. Once cultured for about 9 days, the cells underwent separation to obtain CD4+ T cells. Either the BNT162b2 or mRNA-1273 vaccine was given to participants in two doses. Concerning this clone: Antigen unknown.

This CDR3 is built from 15 residues. V lost 6 bases, J lost 0 bases, and 13 bases lay in between. Germline loops: CDR1 SGHRS, CDR2 YFSETQ. The starting material was CD4+ T cells from PBMCs cultured with HCoV-OC43 spike peptides, obtained after COVID-19 vaccination. Stated subset: HCoV-OC43 spike overlapping peptide pool stimulation. The rearrangement links TRBV5-1 to TRBJ1-3, with D possibly matching TRBD1 (6 bases). The sequence was obtained from a human donor who received a COVID-19 vaccine. CDR3: CASTLQGGSGNTIYF. The CDR3 DNA sequence: TGCGCCAGCACCCTACAGGGAGGCTCTGGAAACACCATATATTTT.